This T cell receptor (beta chain) came from a study of Ad26.COV2.S vaccination and SARS-CoV-2 variants. Study in general: Vaccine-arm donor from the placebo-controlled COV1001 Ad26.COV2.S trial. Study-level points and caveats: The study found similar non-spike TCR breadth in vaccine and placebo recipients. Total responses of T cells may have been underestimated by the analyses of TCR breadth and depth. Substantial breadth was reportedly displayed by spike-specific CD8+ and CD4+ T cell responses after vaccination.

In the case of this clone: What it binds is not known.

TCRdb's table, derived via immunoSEQ multiplex PCR, lists solely in-frame clones and lacks some. This sample yields more than 300,000 clones, of which 75% to 90% are seen a single time; around 5.3% belongs to the top ten. Regarding treatment: some 19 received Ad26.COV2.S at low or high dose, single or two shots; several received placebo; per-sample allocation not given. After the first vaccine or placebo injection, samples were drawn on day 63. The CDR3 spans 10 residues. The V end lost 8 bases, the J end lost 7 bases, and 6 bases lay between the germline ends. Germline CDR1 and CDR2: MDHEN and SYDVKM.

This sequence originates from a person between 18 and 65 years old who received the Ad26.COV2.S COVID-19 vaccine or a placebo. Sequenced here: peripheral blood, sampled in a trial of Ad26.COV2.S vaccine versus placebo. The chain recombines TRBV28 with TRBJ1-5; D is ambiguous. CDR3 DNA: TGTGCCAGCGGTAGACAGCCCCAGCATTTT. This codes for CASGRQPQHF.